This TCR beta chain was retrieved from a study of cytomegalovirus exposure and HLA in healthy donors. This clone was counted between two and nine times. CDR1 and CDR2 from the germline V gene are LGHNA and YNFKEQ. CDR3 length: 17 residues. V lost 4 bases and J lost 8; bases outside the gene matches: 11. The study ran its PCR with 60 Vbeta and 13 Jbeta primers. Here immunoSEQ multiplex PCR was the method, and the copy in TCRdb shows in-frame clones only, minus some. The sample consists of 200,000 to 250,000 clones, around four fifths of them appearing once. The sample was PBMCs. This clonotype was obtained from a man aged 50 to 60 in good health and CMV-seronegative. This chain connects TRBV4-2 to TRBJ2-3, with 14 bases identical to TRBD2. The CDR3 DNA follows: TGTGCCAGCAGCCGAGAGGGGACTAGCGGGAGTGTCCGTACGCAGTATTTT. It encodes CASSREGTSGSVRTQYF.